The 14 T cell receptor beta chains below all came from one sample that was sequenced in a study of T-cell memory formation after mild COVID-19. TCRdb redid the calling of the 5' RACE reads with MiXCR, one entry per CDR3 protein. The data contain 90,000 to 120,000 distinct CDR3 sequences, roughly an eighth of them singletons. Input material: PBMCs or a T cell subset sorted from them (not recorded which). Source of these receptors: a man aged 18 to 30 who had mild COVID-19 (a few samples of this study predate the infection). Cell type and time point are not known.

The rearrangement uses TRBV6-6 and TRBJ2-4; D is unresolved. The germline CDR1 and CDR2 sequences are MNHNY and SVGAGI (reference sequence). The V gene lost 0 bases and the J gene lost 0 bases, with 9 bases spanning the gap. The CDR3 has 16 residues. The chain's CDR3 is CASSYSVELAKNIQYF. The CDR3 nucleotides read TGTGCCAGCAGTTACTCCGTAGAACTAGCCAAAAACATTCAGTACTTC.

Many counts were recorded for this clonotype. The chain combines TRBV11-2 with TRBJ2-5; D gene unclear. The CDR3 is 14 amino acids. Trimming removed 6 bases at V and 2 bases at J, with 13 bases between. Germline V CDR1 and CDR2: SGHAT, FQNNGV. CDR3 loop: CASRPTGFQETQYF. The CDR3 nucleotides are TGTGCCAGCAGACCTACCGGGTTTCAAGAGACCCAGTACTTC.

This clonotype was detected only a few times. This chain connects TRBV4-1 to TRBJ2-2; D tentatively fits TRBD1 or TRBD2 (5 bases each). The germline V gene encodes CDR1 MGHRA and CDR2 YSYEKL. The CDR3 runs to 16 residues. Trimming left V 0 bases short and J 7 bases short, with 15 bases between. This CDR3 reads CASSQDPGRGGGELFF. In nucleotides, the CDR3 is TGCGCCAGCAGCCAAGATCCGGGACGGGGTGGCGGGGAGCTGTTTTTT.

V is TRBV12-3 or TRBV12-4 and J is TRBJ1-1; weak D call: TRBD1 (5 bases). The CDR3 runs 13 residues. V gave up 7 bases and J gave up 6 bases, with 15 bases separating them. The CDR3 here is CASTPDSGAEAFF. The CDR3 DNA sequence: TGTGCCAGCACCCCCGACAGTGGCGCTGAAGCTTTCTTT.

This chain's CDR3 is CASSLASPSGANVLTF. As DNA, the CDR3 is TGTGCCAGCAGCTTAGCAAGCCCCTCTGGGGCCAACGTCCTGACTTTC. This sequence joins TRBV7-6 and TRBJ2-6, with unresolved D. The V and J ends lost 0 bases and 0 bases respectively, with 6 bases between them. The CDR3 spans 16 residues. CDR1 is SGHVS and CDR2 is FNYEAQ in the germline V gene.

The genes are TRBV20-1 and TRBJ2-1; possibly TRBD2 for D (6 bases). Trimming pared 3 bases from V and 1 base from J, leaving 10 bases between. The CDR3 loop spans 14 amino acids. In germline, CDR1 is DFQATT, CDR2 SNEGSKA (reference sequence). Here the CDR3 DNA reads TGCAGTGCTAGTTCTGCGGGGTCCTACAATGAGCAGTTCTTC. This encodes CSASSAGSYNEQFF.

In this sample, this clonotype turned up a few times. This rearrangement joins TRBV5-1 to TRBJ2-3, with a tentative D call TRBD1 (6 bases). The CDR3 extends over 17 amino acids. Germline V gives CDR1 SGHRS, CDR2 YFSETQ. V dropped 0 bases and J dropped 1 base, with 15 bases sitting between them. The CDR3 DNA sequence: TGCGCCAGCAGCTTGGTTGGCAGGGGATTTGGCACAGATACGCAGTATTTT. It translates to CASSLVGRGFGTDTQYF. The whole variable domain, remainder taken from reference TRBV5-1 and TRBJ2-3, is KAGVTQTPRYLIKTRGQQVTLSCSPISGHRSVSWYQQTPGQGLQFLFEYFSETQRNKGNFPGRFSGRQFSNSRSEMNVSTLELGDSALYLCASSLVGRGFGTDTQYFGPGTRLTVL.

This clonotype has ten or more counts. The gene calls are TRBV7-9 and TRBJ2-2; the D is unclear. The CDR3 covers 11 residues. Trimming left V 0 bases short and J 11 bases short, with 4 bases between. Germline V CDR1 and CDR2: SEHNR, FQNEAQ (reference sequence). CDR3 residues: CASSLATELFF. For the CDR3, the DNA is TGTGCCAGCAGCTTAGCGACAGAGCTGTTTTTT.

The table lists this clonotype with a few counts. V usage is TRBV4-3 and J usage is TRBJ2-1, with D possibly being TRBD1 (6 bases). Germline V gene lookup returns CDR1 LGHNA and CDR2 YSLEER. This CDR3 spans 14 amino acids. The V end was cut by 3 bases, the J end by 8 bases, with 14 bases between. The CDR3 nucleotides are TGCGCCAGCAGCCAGAGTCTGGGGGCAGATGAGCAGTTCTTC. Its translation: CASSQSLGADEQFF.

The V gene is TRBV4-1, the J gene TRBJ1-1; unclear D gene. Germline-derived CDR1 and CDR2 are MGHRA and YSYEKL. V shed 0 bases and J shed 3 bases, with 11 bases lying between them. The CDR3 consists of 15 residues. CDR3 bases: TGCGCCAGCAGCCAAGAGGGGAGACCATACACTGAAGCTTTCTTT. It translates to CASSQEGRPYTEAFF.

The chain is built from TRBV5-4 and TRBJ2-1; D is perhaps TRBD1 (6 bases). CDR3 size: 12 residues. The germline V gene encodes CDR1 SGHNT and CDR2 YYREEE (reference sequence). V was shortened by 4 bases and J by 10 bases, with 12 bases between the two germline ends. CDR3 sequence (DNA): TGTGCCAGCAGCCAGGGGAGCTTCGAGCAGTTCTTC. Translated: CASSQGSFEQFF.

The V and J genes are TRBV4-1 and TRBJ1-6, with D uncertain. The CDR3 totals 16 residues. The V end was cut by 0 bases, the J end by 7 bases, with 13 bases between. The germline V gene has CDR1 MGHRA and CDR2 YSYEKL. The DNA of the CDR3 is TGCGCCAGCAGCCAAGAACCCCGGGCCCAGAATTCACCCCTCCACTTT. It translates to CASSQEPRAQNSPLHF.

The genes are TRBV4-3 and TRBJ1-6; D gene unclear. The V and J ends lost 4 bases and 7 bases respectively, with 20 bases between them. The germline CDR1 and CDR2 sequences are LGHNA and YSLEER. The CDR3 is 17 residues long. The CDR3 DNA reads TGCGCCAGCAGCCCACGGGTGTGGGCCACCAAAAATTCACCCCTCCACTTT. It encodes CASSPRVWATKNSPLHF.

The V gene is TRBV12-3 or TRBV12-4, the J gene TRBJ1-1; D gene unclear. The CDR3 sequence is 14 residues long. V was cut by 3 bases and J by 0 bases, with 8 bases left in between. The DNA of the CDR3 is TGTGCCAGCAGTTTTAGTACCTTGAACACTGAAGCTTTCTTT. Protein: CASSFSTLNTEAFF.